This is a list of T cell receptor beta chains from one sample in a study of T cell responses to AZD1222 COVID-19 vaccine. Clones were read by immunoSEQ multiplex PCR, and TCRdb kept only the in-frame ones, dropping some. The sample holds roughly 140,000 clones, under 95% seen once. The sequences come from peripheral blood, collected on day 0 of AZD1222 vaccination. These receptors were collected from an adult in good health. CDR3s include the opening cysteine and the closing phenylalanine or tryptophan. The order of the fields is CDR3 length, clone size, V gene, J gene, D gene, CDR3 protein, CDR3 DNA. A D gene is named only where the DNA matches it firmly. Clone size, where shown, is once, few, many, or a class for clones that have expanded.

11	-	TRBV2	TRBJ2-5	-	CASAWLETQYF	TGTGCCAGCGCCTGGTTGGAGACCCAGTACTTC
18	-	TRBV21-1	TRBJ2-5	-	CASSKGQSGQGAQETQYF	TGTGCCAGCAGCAAAGGGCAGTCTGGACAGGGGGCACAAGAGACCCAGTACTTC
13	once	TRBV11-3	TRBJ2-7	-	CASSLQLESEQYF	TGTGCCAGCAGCCTCCAGCTTGAATCCGAGCAGTACTTC
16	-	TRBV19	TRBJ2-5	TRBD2	CASSMMGGGAGETQYF	TGTGCCAGTAGTATGATGGGCGGGGGGGCCGGAGAGACCCAGTACTTC
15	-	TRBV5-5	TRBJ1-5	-	CASFYGPGRDQPQHF	TGTGCCTCCTTTTATGGACCCGGGAGGGATCAGCCCCAGCATTTT
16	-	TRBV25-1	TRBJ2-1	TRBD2	CASSEGGLAVYNEQFF	TGTGCCAGCAGTGAGGGGGGACTAGCGGTCTACAATGAGCAGTTCTTC
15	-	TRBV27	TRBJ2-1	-	CASGPPGAGANEQFF	TGTGCCAGCGGCCCCCCCGGGGCAGGAGCTAATGAGCAGTTCTTC
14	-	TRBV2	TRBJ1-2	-	CASSSTGGGSGYTF	TGTGCCAGCAGTTCGACAGGAGGAGGAAGTGGCTACACCTTC
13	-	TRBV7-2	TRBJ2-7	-	CASSFRVSYEQYF	TGTGCCAGCAGCTTTAGGGTCTCCTACGAGCAGTACTTC
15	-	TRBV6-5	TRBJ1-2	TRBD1	CASREGGQINYGYTF	TGTGCCAGCAGGGAGGGGGGACAGATAAACTATGGCTACACCTTC
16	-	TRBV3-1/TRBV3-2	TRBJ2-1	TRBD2	CASSQEGLAGALGQFF	TGTGCCAGCAGCCAAGAGGGACTAGCGGGGGCATTGGGGCAGTTCTTC
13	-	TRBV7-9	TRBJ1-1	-	CASSLLAESEAFF	TGTGCCAGCAGCTTATTGGCAGAATCTGAAGCTTTCTTT
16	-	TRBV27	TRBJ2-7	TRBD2	CATSGLADPYSYEQYF	TGTGCCACCTCGGGACTAGCGGACCCCTATTCCTACGAGCAGTACTTC
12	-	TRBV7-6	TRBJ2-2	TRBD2	CASSPPGGGLFF	TGTGCCAGCAGCCCCCCCGGGGGGGGGCTGTTTTTT
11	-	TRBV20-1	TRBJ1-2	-	CSGFGQYGYTF	TGCAGTGGCTTTGGACAGTATGGCTACACCTTC
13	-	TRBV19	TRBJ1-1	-	CASSRPLNTEAFF	TGTGCCAGTAGTAGGCCGTTAAACACTGAAGCTTTCTTT
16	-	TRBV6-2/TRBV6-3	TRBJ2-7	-	CASSGPGSTGSYEQYF	TGTGCCAGCAGTGGACCGGGGTCGACTGGCTCCTACGAGCAGTACTTC
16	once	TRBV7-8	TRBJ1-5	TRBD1	CASSLAGTGVDQPQHF	TGTGCCAGCAGCTTAGCAGGGACAGGGGTGGATCAGCCCCAGCATTTT
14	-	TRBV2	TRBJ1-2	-	CASSEAGPGQGYTF	TGTGCCAGCAGTGAAGCGGGGCCAGGGCAGGGCTACACCTTC
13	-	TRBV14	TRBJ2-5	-	CASSPGPGRTQYF	TGTGCCAGCAGCCCCGGCCCCGGCCGGACCCAGTACTTC
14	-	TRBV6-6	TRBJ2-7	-	CASSTPPGPYEQYF	TGTGCCAGCAGTACACCCCCTGGGCCCTACGAGCAGTACTTC
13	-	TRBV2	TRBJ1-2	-	CASRGQLIYGYTF	TGTGCCAGCAGGGGACAACTAATCTATGGCTACACCTTC
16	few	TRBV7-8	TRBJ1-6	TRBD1	CASSPNADREGSPLHF	TGTGCCAGCAGCCCCAACGCCGACAGGGAAGGTTCACCCCTCCACTTT
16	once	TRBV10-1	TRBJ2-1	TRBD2	CASSAGTSGLYNEQFF	TGCGCCAGCAGTGCGGGGACTAGCGGACTTTACAATGAGCAGTTCTTC
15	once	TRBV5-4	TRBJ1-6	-	CASSLSRRGNSPLHF	TGTGCCAGCAGCTTGTCCCGGAGGGGTAATTCACCCCTCCACTTT
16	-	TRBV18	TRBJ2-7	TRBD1	CASSPWQGDLSYEQYF	TGTGCCAGCTCACCCTGGCAGGGGGATCTCTCCTACGAGCAGTACTTC
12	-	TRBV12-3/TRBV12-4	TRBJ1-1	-	CASSPQGTEAFF	TGTGCCAGCAGTCCGCAGGGCACTGAAGCTTTCTTT
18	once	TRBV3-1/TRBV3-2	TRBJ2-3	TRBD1	CASSPHPTGKPDTDTQYF	TGTGCCAGCAGCCCCCACCCGACAGGGAAACCGGACACAGATACGCAGTATTTT
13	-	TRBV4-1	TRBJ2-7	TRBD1	CASSQVGTGFQYF	TGCGCCAGCAGCCAAGTCGGGACAGGGTTCCAGTACTTC
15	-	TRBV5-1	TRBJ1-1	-	CASSSLKVGNTEAFF	TGCGCCAGCAGCTCGCTCAAGGTCGGGAACACTGAAGCTTTCTTT
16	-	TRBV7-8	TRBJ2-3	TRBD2	CASSLGTSGITDTQYF	TGTGCCAGCAGCCTCGGGACTAGCGGGATCACAGATACGCAGTATTTT
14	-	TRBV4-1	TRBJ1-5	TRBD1	CASSQEGTDQPQHF	TGCGCCAGCAGCCAAGAGGGGACAGATCAGCCCCAGCATTTT
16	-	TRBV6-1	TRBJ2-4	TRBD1	CASSAGTGAAWDIQYF	TGTGCCAGCAGTGCGGGGACAGGGGCAGCGTGGGACATTCAGTACTTC
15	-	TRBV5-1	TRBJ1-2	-	CASSREGLGTYGYTF	TGCGCCAGCAGCCGGGAGGGTCTGGGGACCTATGGCTACACCTTC
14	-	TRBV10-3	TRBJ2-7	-	CAISAITLSYEQYF	TGTGCCATCAGTGCCATAACGCTTTCCTACGAGCAGTACTTC
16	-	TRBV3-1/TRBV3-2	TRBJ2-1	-	CASSQDPTGKYNEQFF	TGTGCCAGCAGCCAAGATCCTACAGGGAAATACAATGAGCAGTTCTTC
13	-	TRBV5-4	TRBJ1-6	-	CASSPGDDSTLHF	TGTGCCAGCAGCCCCGGAGATGACAGCACCCTCCACTTT
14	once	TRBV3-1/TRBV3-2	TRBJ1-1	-	CASSQEGAGTEAFF	TGTGCCAGCAGCCAAGAGGGGGCCGGCACTGAAGCTTTCTTT
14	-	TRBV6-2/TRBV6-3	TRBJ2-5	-	CASSYSEVGETQYF	TGTGCCAGCAGTTACTCGGAGGTTGGGGAGACCCAGTACTTC
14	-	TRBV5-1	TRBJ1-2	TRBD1	CASSLQGASYGYTF	TGCGCCAGCAGCTTACAGGGGGCGAGCTATGGCTACACCTTC
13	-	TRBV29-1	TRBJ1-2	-	CSVQTRAKPGYTF	TGCAGCGTACAAACCCGGGCCAAGCCGGGCTACACCTTC
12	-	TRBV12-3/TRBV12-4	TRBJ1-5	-	CASSPMGGPQHF	TGTGCCAGCAGTCCCATGGGGGGGCCCCAGCATTTT
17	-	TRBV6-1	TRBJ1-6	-	CASSEAPPGARNSPLHF	TGTGCCAGCAGTGAAGCGCCACCGGGAGCTCGGAATTCACCCCTCCACTTT
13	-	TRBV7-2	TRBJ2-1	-	CASSLGRDNEQFF	TGTGCCAGCAGCTTGGGGCGGGACAATGAGCAGTTCTTC
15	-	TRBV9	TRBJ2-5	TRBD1	CASSQGQGWLETQYF	TGTGCCAGCAGCCAGGGACAGGGTTGGCTAGAGACCCAGTACTTC
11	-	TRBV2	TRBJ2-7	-	CASSRDYEQYF	TGTGCCAGCAGTCGGGACTACGAGCAGTACTTC
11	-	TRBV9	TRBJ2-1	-	CASSVANEQFF	TGTGCCAGCAGCGTAGCCAATGAGCAGTTCTTC
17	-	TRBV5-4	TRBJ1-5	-	CASSPRAEHNSNQPQHF	TGTGCCAGCAGCCCGAGGGCCGAGCATAATAGCAATCAGCCCCAGCATTTT
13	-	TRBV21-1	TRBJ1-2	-	CASLQGASYGYTF	TGTGCCAGCCTTCAGGGGGCTTCTTATGGCTACACCTTC
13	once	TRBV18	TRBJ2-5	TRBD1	CASSRTGGSTQYF	TGTGCCAGCTCGAGGACAGGGGGGTCTACCCAGTACTTC
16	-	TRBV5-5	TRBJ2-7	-	CASSLYAGRGDYEQYF	TGTGCCAGCAGCTTGTACGCAGGGCGGGGTGACTACGAGCAGTACTTC
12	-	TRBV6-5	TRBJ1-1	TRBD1	CASIRAGGPAFF	TGTGCCAGCATTAGGGCAGGGGGCCCAGCTTTCTTT
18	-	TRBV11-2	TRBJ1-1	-	CASSLGFGFPTGDTEAFF	TGTGCCAGCAGCTTAGGGTTTGGGTTCCCGACCGGGGACACTGAAGCTTTCTTT